Sequencing of this TCR beta chain was carried out in a study of technical replicates of blood from four donors. Per the germline V gene, CDR1 is SGHVS and CDR2 is FNYEAQ. The CDR3 covers 18 residues. Unmatched junction bases numbered 18, after V lost 1 base and J lost 8 bases. The repertoire was sequenced with immunoSEQ multiplex PCR; TCRdb's copy has only in-frame clones and lacks some. The table records about 83,000 clones, roughly 94% of them present only once. The chain is built from TRBV7-6 and TRBJ1-2, with 8 bases matching TRBD1. Source material: T cells isolated from PBMCs. This TCR derives from a human donor in good health. CDR3 sequence (DNA): TGTGCCAGCAGCTTAGAAGTTCAAAGGACAGGGATTCGTGTAGGCTACACCTTC. As protein: CASSLEVQRTGIRVGYTF.